These 8 T cell receptor beta chains share one sample of origin, sequenced in a study of T cell responses to AZD1222 COVID-19 vaccine. Only in-frame clones appear in the TCRdb table, and some are missing; sequencing was by immunoSEQ multiplex PCR. This table has roughly 80,000 clones, roughly 90% appearing once. The sample in question was peripheral blood, obtained on day 0 of MenACWY control vaccination. These receptors were collected from an adult in good health.

The table lists this clone with a few counts. Different DNA sequences within this sample yield the same CDR3. V gene TRBV3-1 (or the pseudogene TRBV3-2) combines with J gene TRBJ1-6, with D unresolved. Trimming removed 1 base at V and 8 bases at J, with 3 bases between. The germline V gene encodes CDR1 LGHDT and CDR2 YNNKEL (reference sequence). This CDR3 spans 12 amino acids. As DNA, the CDR3 is TGTGCCAGCAGCCAAGCAGATTCACCCCTCCACTTT. The encoded protein is CASSQADSPLHF.

The rearrangement uses TRBV9 and TRBJ2-6; D is unresolved. This CDR3 spans 17 amino acids. Between the trimmed V and J ends, which lost 3 bases and 4 bases, there was a span of 17 bases. Per germline, CDR1 SGDLS and CDR2 YYNGEE. The CDR3 DNA reads TGTGCCAGCAGCGAACACGATGAGGCCGCCGGGGCCAACGTCCTGACTTTC. Translating it yields CASSEHDEAAGANVLTF.

The genes are TRBV4-3 and TRBJ1-5, with a weak D call TRBD1 (5 bases). Trimming took off 1 base at V and 5 bases at J, with 12 bases between the two ends. The CDR3 totals 15 residues. Germline V gene data show CDR1 as LGHNA and CDR2 as YSLEER. The CDR3, as DNA: TGCGCCAGCAGCCAAGCTGTGGAGGGGTATCAGCCCCAGCATTTT. Translated, it gives CASSQAVEGYQPQHF.

In its sample, this clone was seen once. V is TRBV5-4 and J is TRBJ2-2, with 7 bases fitting TRBD2. V lost 3 bases, J lost 0 bases, and 5 bases stayed unmatched. The germline V gene has CDR1 SGHNT and CDR2 YYREEE (reference sequence). The CDR3 runs 16 residues. CDR3: CASSSPGRANTGELFF. CDR3 sequence (DNA): TGTGCCAGCAGCTCCCCAGGGAGGGCGAACACCGGGGAGCTGTTTTTT. The full variable domain, rest sourced from reference TRBV5-4 and TRBJ2-2, is ETGVTQSPTHLIKTRGQQVTLRCSSQSGHNTVSWYQQALGQGPQFIFQYYREEENGRGNFPPRFSGLQFPNYSSELNVNALELDDSALYLCASSSPGRANTGELFFGEGSRLTVL.

J is TRBJ2-5 and V is TRBV10-1, with unresolved D. V gave up 4 bases and J gave up 1 base, with 7 bases separating them. This CDR3 has 13 amino acids. Germline V gene sequence: CDR1 WNHNN, CDR2 SYGVQD (reference sequence). CDR3 DNA: TGCGCCAGCAGTGTAGGAACCCAAGAGACCCAGTACTTC. Residues: CASSVGTQETQYF.

This clone has more than one count but fewer than ten. J is TRBJ2-7 and V is TRBV10-3; 10 bases are shared with TRBD1. The CDR3 is made up of 12 amino acids. J was trimmed by 5 bases and V by 11 bases; bases with no gene match: 6. Germline CDR1 is ENHRY and CDR2 is SYGVKD. CDR3 sequence (DNA): TGTGCCCTAGGGACAGGGGTCAACGAGCAGTACTTC. Amino acid sequence: CALGTGVNEQYF.

This clone was recorded a few times. The J gene is TRBJ1-6, the V gene TRBV19; D is unresolved. This CDR3 comprises 15 residues. Per germline, CDR1 LNHDA and CDR2 SQIVND (reference sequence). The V end was cut by 4 bases, the J end by 0 bases, with 7 bases between. In nucleotides, the CDR3 is TGTGCCAGTAGTAAAACCGGCTCCTATAATTCACCCCTCCACTTT. Translation: CASSKTGSYNSPLHF.

The rearrangement joins TRBV24-1 to TRBJ1-1; the D is unclear. CDR3 length equals 13 residues. CDR1 and CDR2 (germline): KGHDR, SFDVKD. The ends were cut back, 3 bases at V and 12 bases at J, with 16 bases in the middle. The DNA of the CDR3 is TGTGCCACCAGTGATCGGACTCTCGCCAGGACTTTCTTT. Residues: CATSDRTLARTFF.